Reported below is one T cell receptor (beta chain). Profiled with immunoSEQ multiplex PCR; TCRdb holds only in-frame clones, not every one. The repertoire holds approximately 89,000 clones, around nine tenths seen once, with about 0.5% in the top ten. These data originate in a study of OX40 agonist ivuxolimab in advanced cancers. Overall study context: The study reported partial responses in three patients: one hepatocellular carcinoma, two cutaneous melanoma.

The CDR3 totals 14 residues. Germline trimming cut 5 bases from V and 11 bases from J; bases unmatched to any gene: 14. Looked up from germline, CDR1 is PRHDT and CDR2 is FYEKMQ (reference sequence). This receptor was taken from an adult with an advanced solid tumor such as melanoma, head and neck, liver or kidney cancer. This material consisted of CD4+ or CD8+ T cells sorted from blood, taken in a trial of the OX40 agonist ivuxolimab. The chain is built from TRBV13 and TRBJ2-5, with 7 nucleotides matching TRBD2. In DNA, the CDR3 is TGTGCCAGCAGCCAAGCGGGGTCGGCTAGCCAGCAGTACTTC. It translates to CASSQAGSASQQYF.